A selection of T cell receptor beta chains follows, all from one sample in a study of prognosis after radiotherapy for stage I lung cancer. One entry per CDR3 protein results from TCRdb running MiXCR on the multiplex PCR reads. Of 20,000 to 30,000 distinct CDR3 sequences listed, more than 35% are singletons. The specimen was PBMCs, collected before or after stereotactic body radiation therapy (not recorded which). Receptors originate from a donor aged 50 or older with non-small cell lung cancer. Both conserved end residues are part of each CDR3. D genes are given only for firm matches. The size entry is marked missing in some rows and otherwise reads once, few, many or a size class.

V gene	clone size	D gene	J gene	CDR3 DNA	CDR3 protein
TRBV2	-	TRBD2	TRBJ2-7	TGTGCCAGCAGTGAATCTAGCGGGATCTACGAGCAGTACTTC	CASSESSGIYEQYF
TRBV27	-	TRBD1	TRBJ2-5	TGTGCCAGCAGAACGACAGGGGGATGTGAGACCCAGTACTTC	CASRTTGGCETQYF
TRBV20-1	-	-	TRBJ2-7	TGCAGTGCTAGACAGGGGTCCTACGAGCAGTACTTC	CSARQGSYEQYF
TRBV19	many	-	TRBJ1-2	TGTGCCAGTAGTCCTAGTACGGGGAGTCACTATGGCTACACCTTC	CASSPSTGSHYGYTF
TRBV28	many	-	TRBJ2-3	TGTGCCAGCAGTTTATTGGGTACGCAGTATTTT	CASSLLGTQYF
TRBV5-5	many	-	TRBJ1-5	TGTGCCAGCAGCTTGTTGGAGAGAAATCAGCCCCAGCATTTT	CASSLLERNQPQHF
TRBV5-1	many	-	TRBJ1-3	TGCGCCAGCAGCTTTCGCTCCGGAGAAAACACCATATATTTT	CASSFRSGENTIYF
TRBV6-1	-	-	TRBJ2-3	TGTGCCAACAGTGAGCTAGGGGGATTCGATACGCAGTATTTT	CANSELGGFDTQYF
TRBV11-2	many	TRBD2	TRBJ2-5	TGTGCCAGCAGCTTTCGTGCGGGGGGGGAGGAGACCCAGTACTTC	CASSFRAGGEETQYF
TRBV3-1	many	-	TRBJ1-2	TGTGCCAGCAGCCAAGCGGCGCAGGCCACCTTC	CASSQAAQATF
TRBV12-3/TRBV12-4	many	TRBD1	TRBJ2-1	TGTGCCAGCAACCCGACAGGGGGCAGACACAATGAGCAGTTCTTC	CASNPTGGRHNEQFF
TRBV11-2	-	-	TRBJ2-2	TGTGCCAGCAGCTTAGATCTTGCTGGGATCGGGGGGGAGCTGTTTTTT	CASSLDLAGIGGELFF
TRBV6-1	medium-sized	-	TRBJ2-2	TGTGCCAGCAGTGAAGCTTGGGGAGCGGGGGAGCTGTTTTTT	CASSEAWGAGELFF
TRBV20-1	medium-sized	-	TRBJ1-5	TGCAGTGCTAGAGATCCGAGGAGGGCAGGCAATCAGCCCCAGCATTTT	CSARDPRRAGNQPQHF
TRBV24-1	once	TRBD2	TRBJ2-1	TGTTCCGCCTCTAGCGGGATAGGCGATGAGCAGTTCTTC	CSASSGIGDEQFF
TRBV6-1	-	-	TRBJ1-2	TGTGCCAGCATTGGCAGGGGAGATTATGGCTACACCTTC	CASIGRGDYGYTF
TRBV6-1	many	TRBD1	TRBJ2-3	TGTGCCAGCAGTGAAGCGCATCAGGGGGGCACAGATACGCAGTATTTT	CASSEAHQGGTDTQYF
TRBV11-2	-	-	TRBJ2-1	TGTGCCAGCAGCTTTTCTATGGGGTCCAGCCGGGGTTGGGAGCAGTTCTTC	CASSFSMGSSRGWEQFF
TRBV6-2/TRBV6-3	many	TRBD1	TRBJ1-4	TGTGCCAGCAGCCAGACAGGGACGAGTGAAAAACTGTTTTTT	CASSQTGTSEKLFF
TRBV6-5	-	-	TRBJ1-6	TGTGCCAGCAGTTACCCCCGTGGGGGGGACCCTAATTCACCCCTCCACTTT	CASSYPRGGDPNSPLHF
TRBV6-1	few	-	TRBJ2-1	TGTGCCAGCAGTGAAGCCGAAGCAAGCCCCTACAATGAGCAGTTCTTC	CASSEAEASPYNEQFF
TRBV12-3/TRBV12-4	many	TRBD1	TRBJ1-4	TGTGCCAGCAGTTTATCGAGCAGGGGGGACGAAAAACTGTTTTTT	CASSLSSRGDEKLFF
TRBV6-4	many	-	TRBJ2-5	TGTGCCAGCAGTTACACCCCCGCTGGGGCTAGCCCCTCGCCCCAGTACTTC	CASSYTPAGASPSPQYF
TRBV30	many	-	TRBJ2-4	TGTGCCTGGAGTGTAAGGGGATCCCCAGACATTCAGTACTTC	CAWSVRGSPDIQYF
TRBV5-1	-	-	TRBJ1-1	TGCGCCAGCAGCTTGGCCGTGTGGAAGGGCGAGGGGGCTTTCTTT	CASSLAVWKGEGAFF
TRBV6-1	medium-sized	-	TRBJ2-5	TGTGCCAGCAGCAAAAGGGCGGGGGACAGTGAAGAGACCCAGTACTTC	CASSKRAGDSEETQYF
TRBV15	many	-	TRBJ1-1	TGTGCCACCAGCAGATCACAGGGAATGAACACTGAAGCTTTCTTT	CATSRSQGMNTEAFF
TRBV11-2	once	-	TRBJ1-2	TGTGCCAGCAGATATCGCGGGATTAGCGGCTACACCTTC	CASRYRGISGYTF
TRBV12-5	many	TRBD2	TRBJ2-1	TGTGCTAGTGGTTTGGTACTGAGCGGGAGGGCATACAATGAGCAGTTCTTC	CASGLVLSGRAYNEQFF
TRBV29-1	many	-	TRBJ1-1	TGCAGCGTTGGCGGGGCGTCGGACACTGAAGCTTTCTTT	CSVGGASDTEAFF
TRBV9	many	TRBD1	TRBJ2-1	TGTGCCAGCAGCGTCGCGGGACAGGGATCATACAATGAGCAGTTCTTC	CASSVAGQGSYNEQFF